This is a list of T cell receptor beta chains from one sample in a study of OX40 agonist ivuxolimab in advanced cancers. Some clones are missing from TCRdb's copy, which holds only in-frame ones; the method was immunoSEQ multiplex PCR. The sample holds 92,000 or so clones, under 90% seen once. The material sequenced was CD4+ or CD8+ T cells sorted from blood, taken in a trial of the OX40 agonist ivuxolimab. The origin of the receptors is an adult with an advanced solid tumor such as melanoma, head and neck, liver or kidney cancer. Each CDR3 is given with its conserved first and last residue. The order of the fields is D gene, V gene, clone size, J gene, CDR3 protein, CDR3 DNA. The D gene is left open where the match is weak. The size entry is marked missing in some rows and otherwise reads once, few, many or a size class.

NA	TRBV4-2	NA	TRBJ2-1	CAGRLDTFYNEQFF	TGTGCCGGTCGACTCGACACCTTCTACAATGAGCAGTTCTTC
NA	TRBV11-2	NA	TRBJ2-7	CASSLHDPRGPSYEQYF	TGTGCCAGCAGCTTACATGACCCCCGCGGGCCCTCCTACGAGCAGTACTTC
NA	TRBV6-1	NA	TRBJ1-1	CASSDRGYTEAFF	TGTGCCAGCAGTGACAGGGGCTACACTGAAGCTTTCTTT
NA	TRBV9	NA	TRBJ2-5	CASSNRGAREETQYF	TGTGCCAGCAGCAACCGCGGGGCGAGGGAAGAGACCCAGTACTTC
NA	TRBV9	NA	TRBJ2-2	CASSPRDFYTGELFF	TGTGCCAGCAGCCCCCGGGACTTTTACACCGGGGAGCTGTTTTTT
NA	TRBV7-3	NA	TRBJ2-7	CASSFPHSYEQYF	TGTGCCAGCAGCTTCCCACACTCCTACGAGCAGTACTTC
NA	TRBV7-8	NA	TRBJ1-2	CASSYSGGNYGYTF	TGTGCCAGCAGCTACTCGGGGGGGAACTATGGCTACACCTTC
NA	TRBV29-1	NA	TRBJ2-3	CSGVGTDTQYF	TGCAGCGGGGTTGGTACAGATACGCAGTATTTT
NA	TRBV12-5	once	TRBJ1-3	CASGLVDTRSGNTIYF	TGTGCTAGTGGTTTGGTGGACACTCGCTCTGGAAACACCATATATTTT
TRBD1	TRBV6-5	few	TRBJ1-2	CASSKGQSYGYTF	TGTGCCAGCAGCAAGGGACAGTCCTATGGCTACACCTTC
NA	TRBV19	NA	TRBJ2-5	CASSSFGPQETQYF	TGTGCCAGTAGTTCCTTTGGTCCCCAAGAGACCCAGTACTTC
TRBD2	TRBV5-6	NA	TRBJ2-7	CASSLMGLAGGAAYEQYF	TGTGCCAGCAGCTTGATGGGACTAGCGGGAGGCGCCGCTTACGAGCAGTACTTC
NA	TRBV16	NA	TRBJ1-2	CASSQLAGVDGYTF	TGTGCCAGCAGCCAATTGGCAGGGGTGGATGGCTACACCTTC
NA	TRBV7-2	NA	TRBJ2-2	CASSFLRPSTGELFF	TGTGCCAGCAGCTTTCTTCGACCGAGCACCGGGGAGCTGTTTTTT
NA	TRBV11-2	NA	TRBJ2-2	CASSLDWTTPGELFF	TGTGCCAGCAGCTTAGACTGGACTACCCCCGGGGAGCTGTTTTTT
NA	TRBV7-2	few	TRBJ2-3	CASSFSGPTHTDTQYF	TGTGCCAGCAGTTTCAGCGGGCCCACCCACACAGATACGCAGTATTTT
TRBD1	TRBV7-9	NA	TRBJ1-6	CASSSGTGWNSPLHF	TGTGCCAGCAGCTCAGGGACAGGGTGGAATTCACCCCTCCACTTT
NA	TRBV2	NA	TRBJ1-1	CASSEDRANTEAFF	TGTGCCAGCAGTGAAGACAGGGCGAACACTGAAGCTTTCTTT
NA	TRBV12-5	NA	TRBJ2-2	CASGWTTGPNTGELFF	TGTGCTAGTGGTTGGACTACAGGTCCGAACACCGGGGAGCTGTTTTTT
NA	TRBV18	NA	TRBJ2-5	CASSPLARGQETQYF	TGTGCCAGCTCACCATTAGCCCGAGGGCAAGAGACCCAGTACTTC
NA	TRBV29-1	NA	TRBJ2-1	CSVGKASNEQFF	TGCAGCGTTGGAAAGGCCTCCAATGAGCAGTTCTTC
TRBD2	TRBV5-1	NA	TRBJ2-1	CASSQSGRTRNEQFF	TGCGCCAGCAGCCAAAGCGGGAGAACGCGCAATGAGCAGTTCTTC
NA	TRBV6-6	NA	TRBJ1-5	CASRLGGARGNQPQHF	TGTGCCAGCCGGCTGGGGGGGGCGAGGGGCAATCAGCCCCAGCATTTT
NA	TRBV5-1	NA	TRBJ2-5	CASSSVVGPMKETQYF	TGCGCCAGCAGCTCTGTCGTCGGACCGATGAAAGAGACCCAGTACTTC
NA	TRBV6-5	few	TRBJ1-2	CASSLSRTSNYGYTF	TGTGCCAGCAGTCTCTCCCGGACGTCAAACTATGGCTACACCTTC
NA	TRBV28	NA	TRBJ2-7	CASSLMRRGDEQYF	TGTGCCAGCAGTTTAATGAGGCGGGGTGACGAGCAGTACTTC
NA	TRBV6-5	NA	TRBJ2-2	CASSYKWGTGELFF	TGTGCCAGCAGTTACAAGTGGGGCACCGGGGAGCTGTTTTTT
TRBD1	TRBV29-1	NA	TRBJ2-7	CSVQGAGDYEQYF	TGCAGCGTACAGGGGGCGGGGGATTACGAGCAGTACTTC
TRBD2	TRBV29-1	few	TRBJ2-1	CSVVISGRSSYNEQFF	TGCAGCGTCGTAATAAGCGGGAGGTCTTCCTACAATGAGCAGTTCTTC
TRBD2	TRBV4-3	NA	TRBJ2-7	CASSRLAGEYEQYF	TGCGCCAGCAGCCGACTAGCGGGGGAGTACGAGCAGTACTTC
NA	TRBV19	NA	TRBJ2-5	CASSILGETQYF	TGTGCCAGTAGTATATTGGGGGAGACCCAGTACTTC
NA	TRBV30	NA	TRBJ1-2	CAWSATGNYGYTF	TGTGCCTGGAGTGCCACAGGGAACTATGGCTACACCTTC
NA	TRBV13	NA	TRBJ2-3	CASSSLGGSTDTQYF	TGTGCCAGCAGCTCCCTTGGGGGTAGCACAGATACGCAGTATTTT
TRBD2	TRBV18	NA	TRBJ2-1	CASSATSGGNNEQFF	TGTGCCAGCTCAGCTACTAGCGGGGGGAACAATGAGCAGTTCTTC
NA	TRBV2	NA	TRBJ1-1	CASSEGPNEAFF	TGTGCCAGCAGTGAAGGGCCTAATGAAGCTTTCTTT
NA	TRBV30	NA	TRBJ1-5	CAWAAGSNQPQHF	TGTGCCTGGGCCGCAGGAAGCAATCAGCCCCAGCATTTT
TRBD1	TRBV7-9	NA	TRBJ2-7	CASSQNDRAGGYEQYF	TGTGCCAGCAGCCAGAACGACAGGGCAGGGGGCTACGAGCAGTACTTC
NA	TRBV11-2	once	TRBJ1-3	CASRHLAGSGNTIYF	TGTGCCAGCAGGCACCTGGCAGGGTCTGGAAACACCATATATTTT
NA	TRBV25-1	once	TRBJ1-4	CASSEYGGQAEKLFF	TGTGCCAGCAGTGAATATGGGGGCCAGGCGGAAAAACTGTTTTTT
TRBD2	TRBV5-4	NA	TRBJ2-5	CASSTPGTRETQYF	TGTGCCAGCAGCACCCCCGGGACTAGGGAGACCCAGTACTTC
TRBD1	TRBV19	NA	TRBJ1-2	CATRDRLYGYTF	TGTGCCACTAGGGACAGGTTGTATGGCTACACCTTC
TRBD1	TRBV5-1	NA	TRBJ2-1	CASSLASGTGTNEQFF	TGCGCCAGCAGCTTGGCGTCCGGGACAGGCACCAATGAGCAGTTCTTC
NA	TRBV11-2	NA	TRBJ2-7	CASSLIGGGISSYEQYF	TGTGCCAGCAGCTTAATTGGGGGCGGGATTAGCTCCTACGAGCAGTACTTC
NA	TRBV11-2	NA	TRBJ1-2	CASSLVLTGTLILGYTF	TGTGCCAGCAGCTTAGTTCTAACCGGGACACTCATTTTAGGCTACACCTTC
TRBD2	TRBV5-1	NA	TRBJ2-3	CASSRGTSGPADTQYF	TGCGCCAGCAGCCGAGGGACTAGCGGGCCAGCAGATACGCAGTATTTT